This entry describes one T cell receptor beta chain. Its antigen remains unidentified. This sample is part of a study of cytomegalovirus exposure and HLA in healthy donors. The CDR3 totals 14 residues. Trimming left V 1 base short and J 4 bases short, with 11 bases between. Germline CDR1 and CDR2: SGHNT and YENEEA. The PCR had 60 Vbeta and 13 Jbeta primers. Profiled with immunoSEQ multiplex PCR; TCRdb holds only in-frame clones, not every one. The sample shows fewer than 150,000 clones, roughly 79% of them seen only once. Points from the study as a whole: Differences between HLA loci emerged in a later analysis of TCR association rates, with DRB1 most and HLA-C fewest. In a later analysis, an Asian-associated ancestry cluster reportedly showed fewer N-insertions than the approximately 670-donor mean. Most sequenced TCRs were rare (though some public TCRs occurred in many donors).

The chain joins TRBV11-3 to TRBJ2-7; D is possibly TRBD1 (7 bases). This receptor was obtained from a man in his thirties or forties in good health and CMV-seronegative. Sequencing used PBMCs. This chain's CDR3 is CASSLGGTDYEQYF. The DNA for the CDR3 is TGTGCCAGCAGCTTAGGCGGGACAGATTACGAGCAGTACTTC.